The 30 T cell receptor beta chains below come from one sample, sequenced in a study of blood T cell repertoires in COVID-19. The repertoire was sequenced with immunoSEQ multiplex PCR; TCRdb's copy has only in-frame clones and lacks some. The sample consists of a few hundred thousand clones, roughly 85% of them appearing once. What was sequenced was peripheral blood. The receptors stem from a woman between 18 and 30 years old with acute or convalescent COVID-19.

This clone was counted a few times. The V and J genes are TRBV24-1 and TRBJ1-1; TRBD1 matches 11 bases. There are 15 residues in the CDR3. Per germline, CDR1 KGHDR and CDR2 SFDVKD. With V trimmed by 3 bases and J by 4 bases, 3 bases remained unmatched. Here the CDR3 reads CATSDGQGAGTEAFF. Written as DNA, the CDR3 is TGTGCCACCAGTGATGGACAGGGGGCGGGCACTGAAGCTTTCTTT.

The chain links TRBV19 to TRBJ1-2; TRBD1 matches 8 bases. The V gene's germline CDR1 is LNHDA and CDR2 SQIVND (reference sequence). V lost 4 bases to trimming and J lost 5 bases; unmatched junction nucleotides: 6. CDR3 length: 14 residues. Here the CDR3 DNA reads TGTGCCAGTAGTACCAACCGGGACAGGTATGGCTACACCTTC. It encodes CASSTNRDRYGYTF.

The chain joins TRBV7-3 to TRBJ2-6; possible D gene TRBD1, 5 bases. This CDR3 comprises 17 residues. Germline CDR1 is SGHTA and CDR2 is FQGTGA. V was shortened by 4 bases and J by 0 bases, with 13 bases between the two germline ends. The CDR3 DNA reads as TGTGCCAGCAGCTATGCAGGGCGGATCTCTGGGGCCAACGTCCTGACTTTC. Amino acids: CASSYAGRISGANVLTF. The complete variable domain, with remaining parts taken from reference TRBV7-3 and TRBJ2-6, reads GAGVSQTPSNKVTEKGKYVELRCDPISGHTALYWYRQSLGQGPEFLIYFQGTGAADDSGLPNDRFFAVRPEGSVSTLKIQRTERGDSAVYLCASSYAGRISGANVLTFGAGSRLTVL.

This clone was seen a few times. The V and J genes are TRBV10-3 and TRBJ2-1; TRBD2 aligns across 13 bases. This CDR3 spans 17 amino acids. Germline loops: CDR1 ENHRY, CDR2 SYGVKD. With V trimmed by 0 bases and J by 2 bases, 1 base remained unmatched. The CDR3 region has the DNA TGTGCCATCAGTGAGTCACTAGCGGGAGGGACCTACAATGAGCAGTTCTTC. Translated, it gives CAISESLAGGTYNEQFF.

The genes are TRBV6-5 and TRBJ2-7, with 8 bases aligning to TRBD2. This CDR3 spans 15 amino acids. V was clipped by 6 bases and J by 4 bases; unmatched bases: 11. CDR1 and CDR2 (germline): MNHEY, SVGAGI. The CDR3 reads CASRPPAGGVYEQYF. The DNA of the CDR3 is TGTGCCAGCAGACCCCCCGCGGGGGGCGTTTACGAGCAGTACTTC.

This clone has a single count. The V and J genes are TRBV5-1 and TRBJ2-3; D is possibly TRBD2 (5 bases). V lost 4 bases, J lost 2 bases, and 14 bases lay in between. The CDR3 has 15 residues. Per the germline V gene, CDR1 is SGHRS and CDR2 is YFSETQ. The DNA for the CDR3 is TGCGCCAGCAGCCGGGATCCAGATTTCACAGATACGCAGTATTTT. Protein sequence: CASSRDPDFTDTQYF. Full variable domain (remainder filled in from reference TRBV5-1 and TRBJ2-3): KAGVTQTPRYLIKTRGQQVTLSCSPISGHRSVSWYQQTPGQGLQFLFEYFSETQRNKGNFPGRFSGRQFSNSRSEMNVSTLELGDSALYLCASSRDPDFTDTQYFGPGTRLTVL.

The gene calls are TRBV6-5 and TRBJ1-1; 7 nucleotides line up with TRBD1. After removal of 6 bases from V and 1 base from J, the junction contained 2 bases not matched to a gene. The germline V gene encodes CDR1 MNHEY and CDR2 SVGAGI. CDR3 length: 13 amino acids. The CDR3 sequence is CASRYRGNTEAFF. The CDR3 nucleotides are TGTGCCAGCAGGTACAGGGGGAACACTGAAGCTTTCTTT.

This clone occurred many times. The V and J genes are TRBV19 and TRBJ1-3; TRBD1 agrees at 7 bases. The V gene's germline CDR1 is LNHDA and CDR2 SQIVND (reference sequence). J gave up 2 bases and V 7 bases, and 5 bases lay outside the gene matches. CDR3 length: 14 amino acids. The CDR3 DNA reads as TGTGCCAGTACTAGAGACAGGGCTGGAAACACCATATATTTT. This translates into CASTRDRAGNTIYF.

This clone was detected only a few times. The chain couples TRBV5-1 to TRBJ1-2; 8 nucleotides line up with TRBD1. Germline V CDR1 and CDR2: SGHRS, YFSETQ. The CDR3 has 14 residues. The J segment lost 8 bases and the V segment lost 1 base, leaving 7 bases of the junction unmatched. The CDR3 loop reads CASSLKTTGDGYTF. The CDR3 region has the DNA TGCGCCAGCAGCTTGAAAACGACAGGGGACGGCTACACCTTC. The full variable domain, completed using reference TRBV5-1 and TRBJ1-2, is KAGVTQTPRYLIKTRGQQVTLSCSPISGHRSVSWYQQTPGQGLQFLFEYFSETQRNKGNFPGRFSGRQFSNSRSEMNVSTLELGDSALYLCASSLKTTGDGYTFGSGTRLTVV.

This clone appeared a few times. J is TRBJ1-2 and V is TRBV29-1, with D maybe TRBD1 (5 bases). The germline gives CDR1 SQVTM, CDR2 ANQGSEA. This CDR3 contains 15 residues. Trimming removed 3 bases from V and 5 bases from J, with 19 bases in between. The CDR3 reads CSVDGEGPLGYGYTF. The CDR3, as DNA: TGCAGCGTTGACGGGGAGGGACCGTTGGGGTATGGCTACACCTTC.

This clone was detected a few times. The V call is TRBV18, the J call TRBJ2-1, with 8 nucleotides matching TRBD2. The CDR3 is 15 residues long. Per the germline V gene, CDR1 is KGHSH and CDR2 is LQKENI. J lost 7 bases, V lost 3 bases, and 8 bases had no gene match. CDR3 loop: CASSPPGTRGNEQFF. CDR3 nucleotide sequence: TGTGCCAGCTCACCCCCTGGGACTAGGGGTAATGAGCAGTTCTTC.

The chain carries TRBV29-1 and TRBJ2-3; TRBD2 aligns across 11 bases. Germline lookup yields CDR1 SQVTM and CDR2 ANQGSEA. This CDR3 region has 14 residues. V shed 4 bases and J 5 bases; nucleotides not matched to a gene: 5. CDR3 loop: CSVGLAGNRDTQYF. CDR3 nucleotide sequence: TGCAGCGTTGGACTAGCGGGAAACCGAGATACGCAGTATTTT.

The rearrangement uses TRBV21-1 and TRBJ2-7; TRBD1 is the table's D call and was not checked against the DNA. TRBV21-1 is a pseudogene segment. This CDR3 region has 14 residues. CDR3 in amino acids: CATLGGTGLYEQYF. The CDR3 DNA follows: TGTGCCACCCTGGGGGGGACAGGGCTGTACGAGCAGTACTTC.

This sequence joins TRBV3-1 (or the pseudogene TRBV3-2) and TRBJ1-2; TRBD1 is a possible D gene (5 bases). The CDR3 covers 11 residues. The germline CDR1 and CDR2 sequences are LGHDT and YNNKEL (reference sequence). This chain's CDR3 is CAKHGGCGYTF. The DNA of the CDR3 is TGTGCGAAACACGGGGGTTGTGGCTACACCTTC.

The CDR3 DNA reads as TGCGCCAGCAGCCAAGATTTAGTAAATGAGCAGTTCTTC. It is translated as CASSQDLVNEQFF. This chain links TRBV4-3 with TRBJ2-1; D uncertain. V gave up 0 bases and J gave up 7 bases, with 7 bases separating them. CDR3 size: 13 residues. Per the germline V gene, CDR1 is LGHNA and CDR2 is YSLEER.

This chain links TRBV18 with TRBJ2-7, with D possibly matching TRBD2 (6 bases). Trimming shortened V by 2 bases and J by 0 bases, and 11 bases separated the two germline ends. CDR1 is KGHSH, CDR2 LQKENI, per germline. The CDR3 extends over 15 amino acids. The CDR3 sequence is CASSPEYGSSYEQYF. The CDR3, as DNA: TGTGCCAGCTCACCAGAATACGGGAGCTCCTACGAGCAGTACTTC.

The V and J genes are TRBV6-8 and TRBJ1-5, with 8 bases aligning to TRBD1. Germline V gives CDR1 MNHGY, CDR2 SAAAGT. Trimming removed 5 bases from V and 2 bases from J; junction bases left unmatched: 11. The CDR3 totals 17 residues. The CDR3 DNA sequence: TGTGCCAGCAGTCCCAGGGGGCATGGTACGGGCAATCAGCCCCAGCATTTT. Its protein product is CASSPRGHGTGNQPQHF.

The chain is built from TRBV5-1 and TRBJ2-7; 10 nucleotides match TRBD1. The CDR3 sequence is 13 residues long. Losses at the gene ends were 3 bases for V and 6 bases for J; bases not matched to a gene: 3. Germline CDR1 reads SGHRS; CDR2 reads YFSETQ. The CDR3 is CASSSGQGLEQYF. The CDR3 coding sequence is TGCGCCAGCAGCTCGGGACAGGGGCTCGAGCAGTACTTC.

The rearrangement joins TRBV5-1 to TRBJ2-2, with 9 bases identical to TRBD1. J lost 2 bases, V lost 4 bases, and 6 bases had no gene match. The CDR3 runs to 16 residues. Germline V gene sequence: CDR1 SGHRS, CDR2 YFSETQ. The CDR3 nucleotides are TGCGCCAGCAGCCAACGGACAGGGGTAAACACCGGGGAGCTGTTTTTT. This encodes CASSQRTGVNTGELFF. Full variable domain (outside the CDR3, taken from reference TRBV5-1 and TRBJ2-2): KAGVTQTPRYLIKTRGQQVTLSCSPISGHRSVSWYQQTPGQGLQFLFEYFSETQRNKGNFPGRFSGRQFSNSRSEMNVSTLELGDSALYLCASSQRTGVNTGELFFGEGSRLTVL.

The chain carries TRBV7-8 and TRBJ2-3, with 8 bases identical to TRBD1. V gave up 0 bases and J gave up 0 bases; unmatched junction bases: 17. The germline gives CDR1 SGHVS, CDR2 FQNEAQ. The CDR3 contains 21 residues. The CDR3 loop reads CASSLASAGGVGGTSTDTQYF. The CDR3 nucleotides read TGTGCCAGCAGCTTAGCGTCGGCAGGGGGCGTGGGAGGCACTAGCACAGATACGCAGTATTTT. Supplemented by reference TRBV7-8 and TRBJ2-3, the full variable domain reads GAGVSQSPRYKVAKRGQDVALRCDPISGHVSLFWYQQALGQGPEFLTYFQNEAQLDKSGLPSDRFFAERPEGSVSTLKIQRTQQEDSAVYLCASSLASAGGVGGTSTDTQYFGPGTRLTVL.

This chain's CDR3 is CASSPRPGGSGNTIYF. The DNA for the CDR3 is TGTGCCAGCTCACCACGCCCGGGTGGCTCTGGAAACACCATATATTTT. The V call is TRBV18, the J call TRBJ1-3, with no clear D. Trimming took 1 base from V and 0 from J, leaving 10 bases between them. CDR1 and CDR2 (germline): KGHSH, LQKENI. This CDR3 is 16 amino acids long.

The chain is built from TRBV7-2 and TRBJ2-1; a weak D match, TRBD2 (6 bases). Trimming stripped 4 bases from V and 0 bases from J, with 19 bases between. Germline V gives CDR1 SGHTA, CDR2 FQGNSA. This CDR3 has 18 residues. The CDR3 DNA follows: TGTGCCAGCAGCTCAGCGAACCGGGACTTGAGCTCCTACAATGAGCAGTTCTTC. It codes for CASSSANRDLSSYNEQFF.

CDR3 bases: TGTGCCAGCAGTTACTCATGGGCGGGCCATATACGGGAGCAGTACTTC. Its protein product is CASSYSWAGHIREQYF. The rearrangement joins TRBV6-5 to TRBJ2-7, with TRBD2 as a possible D gene (5 bases). The CDR3 has 16 amino acids. The V end lost 0 bases, the J end lost 7 bases, and 19 bases lay between the germline ends. CDR1 and CDR2 from the germline V gene are MNHEY and SVGAGI.

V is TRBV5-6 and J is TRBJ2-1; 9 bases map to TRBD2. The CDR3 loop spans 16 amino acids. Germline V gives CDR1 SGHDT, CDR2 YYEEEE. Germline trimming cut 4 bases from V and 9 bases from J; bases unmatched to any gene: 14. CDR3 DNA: TGTGCCAGCAGCCCAGCAGCGGGGGGTTGGGTGGTTGAGCAGTTCTTC. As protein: CASSPAAGGWVVEQFF. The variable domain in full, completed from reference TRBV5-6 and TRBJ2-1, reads DAGVTQSPTHLIKTRGQQVTLRCSPKSGHDTVSWYQQALGQGPQFIFQYYEEEERQRGNFPDRFSGHQFPNYSSELNVNALLLGDSALYLCASSPAAGGWVVEQFFGPGTRLTVL.

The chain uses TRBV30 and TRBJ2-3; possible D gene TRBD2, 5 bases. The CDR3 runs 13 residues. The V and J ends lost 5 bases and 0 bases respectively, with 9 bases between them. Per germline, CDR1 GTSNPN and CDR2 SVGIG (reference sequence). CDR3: CAWRGPSTDTQYF. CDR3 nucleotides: TGTGCCTGGCGGGGTCCTAGCACAGATACGCAGTATTTT. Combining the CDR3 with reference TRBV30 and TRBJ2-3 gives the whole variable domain SQTIHQWPATLVQPVGSPLSLECTVEGTSNPNLYWYRQAAGRGLQLLFYSVGIGQISSEVPQNLSASRPQDRQFILSSKKLLLSDSGFYLCAWRGPSTDTQYFGPGTRLTVL.

The CDR3 region has the DNA TGTGCCTGGAGTGCCATAGGAGGTGGGGCCCAGCATTTT. Translation: CAWSAIGGGAQHF. V gene TRBV30 combines with J gene TRBJ1-5, with D uncertain. V gave up 1 base and J gave up 11 bases, with 15 bases separating them. Germline CDR1 is GTSNPN and CDR2 is SVGIG (reference sequence). This CDR3 has 13 amino acids.

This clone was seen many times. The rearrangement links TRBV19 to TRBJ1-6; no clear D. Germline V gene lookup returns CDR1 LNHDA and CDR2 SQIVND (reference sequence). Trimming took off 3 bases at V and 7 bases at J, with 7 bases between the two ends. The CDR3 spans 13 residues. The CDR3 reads CASSIGSNSPLHF. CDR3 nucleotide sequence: TGTGCCAGTAGTATCGGGTCAAATTCACCCCTCCACTTT.

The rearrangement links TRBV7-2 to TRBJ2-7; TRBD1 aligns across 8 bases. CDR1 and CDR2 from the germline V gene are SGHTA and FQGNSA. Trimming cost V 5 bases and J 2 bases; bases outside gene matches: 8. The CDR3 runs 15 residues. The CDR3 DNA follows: TGTGCCAGCAGCCCAACCCGGGACAGGCCCTACGAGCAGTACTTC. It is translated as CASSPTRDRPYEQYF.

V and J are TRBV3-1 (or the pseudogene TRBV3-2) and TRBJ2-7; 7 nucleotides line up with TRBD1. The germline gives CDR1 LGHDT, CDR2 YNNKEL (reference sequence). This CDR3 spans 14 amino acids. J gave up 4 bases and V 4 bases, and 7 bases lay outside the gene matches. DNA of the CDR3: TGTGCCAGCAGCCGATTGACAGGGTGGTACGAGCAGTACTTC. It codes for CASSRLTGWYEQYF.

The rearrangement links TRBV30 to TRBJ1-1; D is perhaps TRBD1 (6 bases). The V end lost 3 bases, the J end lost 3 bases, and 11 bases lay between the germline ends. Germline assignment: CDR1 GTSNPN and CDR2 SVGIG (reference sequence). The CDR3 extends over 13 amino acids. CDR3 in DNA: TGTGCCTGGAGGGCACAGGGATACACTGAAGCTTTCTTT. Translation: CAWRAQGYTEAFF.